These T cell receptor beta chains were read from a single sample in a study of blood T cell repertoires in COVID-19. Data came from immunoSEQ multiplex PCR; TCRdb stores just in-frame clones and leaves some out. The sample holds about 200,000 clones, approximately 90% seen once. Material for sequencing was peripheral blood. The receptors shown here come from a man aged 35-49 years with active or convalescent COVID-19. The CDR3 runs from the conserved cysteine through the conserved F or W. Fields, in order: D gene, V gene, J gene, clone size, CDR3 DNA, CDR3 protein. The D gene is left open where the match is weak. Clone size is not always given. Where it is, it says once, few, many or a class for expanded clones.

d_gene: .
v_gene: TRBV7-2
j_gene: TRBJ1-2
abundance: once
CDR3nt: TGTGCCAGCAGCTCCGCGACAGTTAACTATGGCTACACCTTC
CDR3aa: CASSSATVNYGYTF

d_gene: .
v_gene: TRBV2
j_gene: TRBJ1-1
abundance: .
CDR3nt: TGTGCCAGCAGCCGGACAGATCCTAACACTGAAGCTTTCTTT
CDR3aa: CASSRTDPNTEAFF

d_gene: TRBD1
v_gene: TRBV2
j_gene: TRBJ2-7
abundance: .
CDR3nt: TGTGCCAGCGCCCGGGACAGGGGATTATCCTACGAGCAGTACTTC
CDR3aa: CASARDRGLSYEQYF

d_gene: .
v_gene: TRBV20-1
j_gene: TRBJ1-1
abundance: few
CDR3nt: TGCAGTGCCAACAGGGACACTGAAGCTTTCTTT
CDR3aa: CSANRDTEAFF

d_gene: .
v_gene: TRBV29-1
j_gene: TRBJ1-1
abundance: .
CDR3nt: TGCAGCGTGAGGGACACTGAAGCTTTCTTT
CDR3aa: CSVRDTEAFF

d_gene: TRBD1
v_gene: TRBV2
j_gene: TRBJ1-5
abundance: .
CDR3nt: TGTGCCAGCAGAAAGGACAGGGGGAGCAATCAGCCCCAGCATTTT
CDR3aa: CASRKDRGSNQPQHF

d_gene: .
v_gene: TRBV11-2
j_gene: TRBJ1-1
abundance: few
CDR3nt: TGTGCCAGCAGCACCTATCGGGGGTTCATGAACACTGAAGCTTTCTTT
CDR3aa: CASSTYRGFMNTEAFF

d_gene: .
v_gene: TRBV12-3/TRBV12-4
j_gene: TRBJ1-2
abundance: .
CDR3nt: TGTGCCAGTCTCGGGGGGGGCTATGGCTACACCTTC
CDR3aa: CASLGGGYGYTF

d_gene: TRBD2
v_gene: TRBV6-5
j_gene: TRBJ2-7
abundance: once
CDR3nt: TGTGCCAGCTATGGGAGGACTAGCCTCGGGGACGAGCAGTACTTC
CDR3aa: CASYGRTSLGDEQYF

d_gene: .
v_gene: TRBV29-1
j_gene: TRBJ2-3
abundance: .
CDR3nt: TGCAGCGGCGCCTTTGGAGGGGCGGTGGATACGCAGTATTTT
CDR3aa: CSGAFGGAVDTQYF

d_gene: TRBD1
v_gene: TRBV19
j_gene: TRBJ2-7
abundance: .
CDR3nt: TGTGCCAGTAGTGCTTTCTTGGGACAGGTCTACGAGCAGTACTTC
CDR3aa: CASSAFLGQVYEQYF

d_gene: .
v_gene: TRBV12-3/TRBV12-4
j_gene: TRBJ2-5
abundance: .
CDR3nt: TGTGCCAGCAGTTTCCCCCCGCGAGAGACCCAGTACTTC
CDR3aa: CASSFPPRETQYF

d_gene: TRBD2
v_gene: TRBV7-6
j_gene: TRBJ2-2
abundance: few
CDR3nt: TGTGCCAGCAGCCCAAACGGGGGGGCTAACACCGGGGAGCTGTTTTTT
CDR3aa: CASSPNGGANTGELFF

d_gene: .
v_gene: TRBV28
j_gene: TRBJ2-7
abundance: few
CDR3nt: TGTGCCAGCAGCCGAACCGGACAGTTAGCCGGCGAGCAGTACTTC
CDR3aa: CASSRTGQLAGEQYF

d_gene: TRBD1
v_gene: TRBV12-3/TRBV12-4
j_gene: TRBJ1-1
abundance: .
CDR3nt: TGTGCCAGCAGGGTGACAGGGGACACTGAAGCTTTCTTT
CDR3aa: CASRVTGDTEAFF

d_gene: TRBD1
v_gene: TRBV6-5
j_gene: TRBJ1-2
abundance: once
CDR3nt: TGTGCCAGCAGTCGCCGGGACAGGGCCTTTTGGGGCTACACCTTC
CDR3aa: CASSRRDRAFWGYTF

d_gene: .
v_gene: TRBV27
j_gene: TRBJ2-1
abundance: .
CDR3nt: TGTGCCAGCAGTTTAGGTCAAAGAAGCCCCTACAATGAGCAGTTCTTC
CDR3aa: CASSLGQRSPYNEQFF

d_gene: TRBD1
v_gene: TRBV5-1
j_gene: TRBJ1-2
abundance: .
CDR3nt: TGCGCCAGCAGCGCGGGACAGGGTCCGTATGGCTACACCTTC
CDR3aa: CASSAGQGPYGYTF

d_gene: TRBD2
v_gene: TRBV3-1/TRBV3-2
j_gene: TRBJ2-7
abundance: .
CDR3nt: TGTGCCAGCAGCCAAGATCGAGCGGGAGGGCCGTTGTACTTC
CDR3aa: CASSQDRAGGPLYF

d_gene: TRBD1
v_gene: TRBV6-5
j_gene: TRBJ1-4
abundance: once
CDR3nt: TGTGCCAGCTACACAGGGGATAATGAAAAACTGTTTTTT
CDR3aa: CASYTGDNEKLFF

d_gene: TRBD1
v_gene: TRBV5-5
j_gene: TRBJ1-2
abundance: .
CDR3nt: TGTGCCAGCAGCCGGACAGGGGGAGACTATGGCTACACCTTC
CDR3aa: CASSRTGGDYGYTF

d_gene: TRBD2
v_gene: TRBV5-1
j_gene: TRBJ2-5
abundance: .
CDR3nt: TGCGCCAGCAGCCCGGGACTAGCGGGAGGGACCCAGTACTTC
CDR3aa: CASSPGLAGGTQYF

d_gene: .
v_gene: TRBV5-4
j_gene: TRBJ1-1
abundance: .
CDR3nt: TGTGCCAGCAGCAAACAGGAGAACACTGAAGCTTTCTTT
CDR3aa: CASSKQENTEAFF

d_gene: .
v_gene: TRBV5-4
j_gene: TRBJ1-2
abundance: .
CDR3nt: TGTGCCAGCAGCCGTTATTCCGCATTGGAGAACTATGGCTACACCTTC
CDR3aa: CASSRYSALENYGYTF

d_gene: TRBD1
v_gene: TRBV5-1
j_gene: TRBJ1-6
abundance: .
CDR3nt: TGCGCCAGCAGCTTGGGACAGGGCGGGTCACCCCTCCACTTT
CDR3aa: CASSLGQGGSPLHF

d_gene: .
v_gene: TRBV4-1
j_gene: TRBJ1-1
abundance: .
CDR3nt: TGCGCCAGCAGCCACGTAACGGGACAATTCAGGTCAGCGGCTTTCTTT
CDR3aa: CASSHVTGQFRSAAFF

d_gene: .
v_gene: TRBV6-6
j_gene: TRBJ1-4
abundance: .
CDR3nt: TGTGCCAGCAGTTTCCGATGGGAGGGAAGGGTTGAAAAACTGTTTTTT
CDR3aa: CASSFRWEGRVEKLFF

d_gene: .
v_gene: TRBV24-1
j_gene: TRBJ1-5
abundance: .
CDR3nt: TGTGCCACCAGTGTATCCACCATAGAGAGCAATCAGCCCCAGCATTTT
CDR3aa: CATSVSTIESNQPQHF

d_gene: .
v_gene: TRBV20-1
j_gene: TRBJ1-2
abundance: few
CDR3nt: TGCAGTGCGTACAGGGATGGCTACACCTTC
CDR3aa: CSAYRDGYTF

d_gene: .
v_gene: TRBV18
j_gene: TRBJ1-4
abundance: .
CDR3nt: TGTGCCAGCTCACCTCGTGTGACGGGGTCCCTAAATGAAAAACTGTTTTTT
CDR3aa: CASSPRVTGSLNEKLFF

d_gene: TRBD2
v_gene: TRBV3-1/TRBV3-2
j_gene: TRBJ2-3
abundance: .
CDR3nt: TGTGCCAGCAGCCAATCCAGCGGGGGGGAAGATACGCAGTATTTT
CDR3aa: CASSQSSGGEDTQYF

d_gene: .
v_gene: TRBV9
j_gene: TRBJ2-3
abundance: .
CDR3nt: TGTGCCAGCAGCGTAGTAGGGGGGGGGCCCTCAGATACGCAGTATTTT
CDR3aa: CASSVVGGGPSDTQYF

d_gene: .
v_gene: TRBV12-3/TRBV12-4
j_gene: TRBJ1-2
abundance: .
CDR3nt: TGTGCCAGCAGCCTGACAGGTCGCTATGGCTACACCTTC
CDR3aa: CASSLTGRYGYTF

d_gene: TRBD2
v_gene: TRBV24-1
j_gene: TRBJ2-1
abundance: .
CDR3nt: TGTGCCACCAGTGATCCTAGCGGGGAGGACAATGAGCAGTTCTTC
CDR3aa: CATSDPSGEDNEQFF

d_gene: .
v_gene: TRBV5-1
j_gene: TRBJ1-6
abundance: .
CDR3nt: TGCGCCAGCAGCTTGGAGGATAGGAGTTCACCCCTCCACTTT
CDR3aa: CASSLEDRSSPLHF

d_gene: TRBD1
v_gene: TRBV12-5
j_gene: TRBJ2-7
abundance: .
CDR3nt: TGTGCTAGTGGTCCCGGGACAGGTTTACAGCAGTACTTC
CDR3aa: CASGPGTGLQQYF

d_gene: TRBD2
v_gene: TRBV10-3
j_gene: TRBJ2-1
abundance: .
CDR3nt: TGTGCCAACGCGTTGACTAGCGGGAGTCTAGGTGAGCAGTTCTTC
CDR3aa: CANALTSGSLGEQFF

d_gene: TRBD2
v_gene: TRBV19
j_gene: TRBJ2-3
abundance: .
CDR3nt: TGTGCCAGTAGTCGCCTAGCGGGAGCGAAAGATACGCAGTATTTT
CDR3aa: CASSRLAGAKDTQYF

d_gene: TRBD2
v_gene: TRBV10-3
j_gene: TRBJ2-7
abundance: .
CDR3nt: TGTGCCACCCACGCCACTAGCGGGACCTACGAGCAGTACTTC
CDR3aa: CATHATSGTYEQYF

d_gene: TRBD1
v_gene: TRBV2
j_gene: TRBJ1-6
abundance: .
CDR3nt: TGTGCCAGCAGTTCAGGGGGAAGTTCACCCCTCCACTTT
CDR3aa: CASSSGGSSPLHF

d_gene: TRBD2
v_gene: TRBV6-5
j_gene: TRBJ2-3
abundance: once
CDR3nt: TGTGCCAGCAGTTCGACTAGCGGGGCTGGCACAGATACGCAGTATTTT
CDR3aa: CASSSTSGAGTDTQYF

d_gene: TRBD2
v_gene: TRBV12-5
j_gene: TRBJ2-3
abundance: .
CDR3nt: TGTGCTAGTGGTTTGGCCCCTAGCGGGAGGGTCACAGATACGCAGTATTTT
CDR3aa: CASGLAPSGRVTDTQYF

d_gene: TRBD2
v_gene: TRBV5-1
j_gene: TRBJ2-1
abundance: once
CDR3nt: TGCGCCAGCAAAATACTAGCGAACCTCTACAATGAGCAGTTCTTC
CDR3aa: CASKILANLYNEQFF

d_gene: TRBD1
v_gene: TRBV5-4
j_gene: TRBJ2-5
abundance: .
CDR3nt: TGTGCCGTAGATCAGACAGGGTCGGAGACCCAGTACTTC
CDR3aa: CAVDQTGSETQYF

d_gene: .
v_gene: TRBV7-2
j_gene: TRBJ1-3
abundance: .
CDR3nt: TGTGCCAGCAGCTTAGGAGGTTCAGGGGCCGGAAACACCATATATTTT
CDR3aa: CASSLGGSGAGNTIYF

d_gene: TRBD1
v_gene: TRBV19
j_gene: TRBJ1-2
abundance: few
CDR3nt: TGTGCCAGTAGTGTCCCCCGGGACAGGGGGCCCGGTAGTGGCTACACCTTC
CDR3aa: CASSVPRDRGPGSGYTF

d_gene: TRBD1
v_gene: TRBV5-1
j_gene: TRBJ2-2
abundance: .
CDR3nt: TGCGCCAGCAGCTCCGGGACAGGGGGGAACACCGGGGAGCTGTTTTTT
CDR3aa: CASSSGTGGNTGELFF